A single T cell receptor (beta chain) is shown here with its context. Its antigen is unknown. This sample was taken from a study of cytomegalovirus exposure and HLA in healthy donors. Study-level results: Upon later analysis, TCR association rates were observed to vary by HLA locus, being highest for DRB1 and lowest for HLA-C. Later analysis identified a missense DCLRE1C variant that was linked to TCR beta V- and J-gene trimming. Researchers reportedly found TCR beta sequences accurately predicted most subjects' HLA-A and HLA-B alleles.

It was with 60 Vbeta and 13 Jbeta primers that the PCR ran. The repertoire was sequenced with immunoSEQ multiplex PCR; TCRdb's copy has only in-frame clones and lacks some. The table lists 210,000 or so clones, about 74% of them singletons. CDR3 length: 16 residues. V lost 4 bases and J lost 0; bases outside the gene matches: 8. Per germline, CDR1 LNHDA and CDR2 SQIVND (reference sequence). It was healthy bone marrow donors who served as donors. The receptor was derived from a middle-aged man in good health and CMV-seronegative. The genes are TRBV19 and TRBJ1-1; 7 nucleotides line up with TRBD1. Sequencing was carried out using PBMCs. The CDR3 protein is CASSTWTGIMNTEAFF. CDR3 DNA: TGTGCCAGTAGTACCTGGACAGGCATAATGAACACTGAAGCTTTCTTT. The entire variable domain, with the rest obtained from reference TRBV19 and TRBJ1-1, is as follows: DGGITQSPKYLFRKEGQNVTLSCEQNLNHDAMYWYRQDPGQGLRLIYYSQIVNDFQKGDIAEGYSVSREKKESFPLTVTSAQKNPTAFYLCASSTWTGIMNTEAFFGQGTRLTVV.